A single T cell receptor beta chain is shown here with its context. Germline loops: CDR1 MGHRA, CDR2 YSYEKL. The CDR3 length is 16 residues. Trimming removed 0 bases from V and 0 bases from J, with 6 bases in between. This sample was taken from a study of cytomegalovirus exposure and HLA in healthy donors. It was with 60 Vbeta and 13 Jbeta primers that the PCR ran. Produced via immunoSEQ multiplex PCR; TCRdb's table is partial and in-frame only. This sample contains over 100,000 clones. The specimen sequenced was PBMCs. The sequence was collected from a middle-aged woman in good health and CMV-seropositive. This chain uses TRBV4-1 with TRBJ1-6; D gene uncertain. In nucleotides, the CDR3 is TGCGCCAGCAGCCAAGATTACAGCTCCTATAATTCACCCCTCCACTTT. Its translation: CASSQDYSSYNSPLHF.